These 7 T cell receptor beta chains originate from one sample sequenced in a study of cytomegalovirus exposure and HLA in healthy donors. With 60 Vbeta and 13 Jbeta primers, the PCR was carried out. Assay used: immunoSEQ multiplex PCR; TCRdb lists only in-frame clones, some missing. The sample lists 150,000 to 200,000 clones, 70% to 75% occurring once. The sequencing input was PBMCs. Receptor source: a man between 18 and 29 years old in good health and CMV-seropositive.

The chain recombines TRBV15 with TRBJ1-1; tentative D call: TRBD1 (5 bases). CDR3 length equals 13 residues. Looked up from germline, CDR1 is LNHNV and CDR2 is YYDKDF (reference sequence). Trimming removed 2 bases at V and 10 bases at J, with 14 bases between. CDR3 in DNA: TGTGCCACCAGCAGAAGCACTCAGGGAGGAGCTTTCTTT. Translation: CATSRSTQGGAFF.

V usage is TRBV5-1 and J usage is TRBJ2-1; TRBD2 agrees at 11 bases. The CDR3 contains 14 residues. Unmatched junction bases numbered 2, after V lost 4 bases and J lost 5 bases. Germline V gene sequence: CDR1 SGHRS, CDR2 YFSETQ. The CDR3 nucleotides read TGCGCCAGCAGCCCGACTAGCGGGAACAATGAGCAGTTCTTC. Protein: CASSPTSGNNEQFF.

The chain uses TRBV6-6 and TRBJ2-1, with D maybe TRBD1 (6 bases). CDR3 length: 16 amino acids. Germline CDR1 reads MNHNY; CDR2 reads SVGAGI (reference sequence). Trimming took 4 bases from V and 2 from J, leaving 15 bases between them. CDR3 DNA sequence: TGTGCCAGCAGTTTCACCGGACAGCGGACCTACAATGAGCAGTTCTTC. It is translated as CASSFTGQRTYNEQFF.

This clone was seen a handful of times. The chain uses TRBV30 and TRBJ1-1, with TRBD1 identical over 8 bases. After removal of 3 bases from V and 6 bases from J, the junction contained 9 bases not matched to a gene. Germline lookup yields CDR1 GTSNPN and CDR2 SVGIG (reference sequence). The CDR3 contains 14 residues. The chain's CDR3 is CAWRATGVVSEAFF. Here the CDR3 DNA reads TGTGCCTGGAGGGCGACAGGGGTCGTTTCTGAAGCTTTCTTT.

The V and J genes are TRBV19 and TRBJ2-3, with 7 bases identical to TRBD2. The CDR3 sequence is 17 residues long. V shed 5 bases, J shed 6 bases, and the junction held 17 bases outside the gene matches. Germline values: CDR1 LNHDA, CDR2 SQIVND (reference sequence). CDR3 bases: TGTGCCAGTAGTCCTCAGGGAGGGGCGAGTCGAAGGGATACGCAGTATTTT. Amino acid sequence: CASSPQGGASRRDTQYF.

There are a few counts of this clone. The DNA for the CDR3 is TGTGCCAGCAGCTTCGGAGGAAGCGACAATGAGCAGTTCTTC. Protein: CASSFGGSDNEQFF. The J gene is TRBJ2-1, the V gene TRBV5-4, with a weak D call TRBD2 (5 bases). V shed 2 bases and J shed 5 bases, with 11 bases lying between them. The CDR3 is 14 residues long. Germline V gene lookup returns CDR1 SGHNT and CDR2 YYREEE (reference sequence). The variable domain in full, completed from reference TRBV5-4 and TRBJ2-1, reads ETGVTQSPTHLIKTRGQQVTLRCSSQSGHNTVSWYQQALGQGPQFIFQYYREEENGRGNFPPRFSGLQFPNYSSELNVNALELDDSALYLCASSFGGSDNEQFFGPGTRLTVL.

V usage is TRBV5-6 and J usage is TRBJ2-7; the D is unclear. CDR3 length: 14 residues. The ends were cut back, 3 bases at V and 2 bases at J, with 12 bases in the middle. Germline loops: CDR1 SGHDT, CDR2 YYEEEE. The CDR3 is CASSSPRQTYEQYV. CDR3 DNA sequence: TGTGCCAGCAGCTCCCCGAGGCAGACCTACGAGCAGTACGTC.